Each of the 6 T cell receptor beta chains below was sequenced from the same sample in a study of vaccination and CD4 T cells after COVID-19. Treatment defined: roughly ten-day PBMC culture with coronavirus spike peptide pools or control peptides (ViraFEST assay). Scientists ran DNA taken from cultured CD4+ T cells through the Oncomine TCR Beta short-read assay for sequencing. TCRdb called the PCR reads again in MiXCR, with one record for every CDR3 protein. Among around 13,000 distinct CDR3 sequences, under 65% were seen once, and the ten largest hold roughly 16%. Their cognate antigens are unknown. Sample: CD4+ T cells from blood, cultured in vitro. The receptors stem from a human donor who had recovered from COVID-19.

There are a few counts of this clonotype. This chain uses TRBV5-4 with TRBJ2-3, with TRBD1 matching 7 bases. Germline V gene lookup returns CDR1 SGHNT and CDR2 YYREEE (reference sequence). V shed 4 bases, J shed 4 bases, and the junction held 9 bases outside the gene matches. The length of the CDR3 is 15 residues. The CDR3 region has the DNA TGTGCCAGCAGCATGCTGACAGGGAAGGCAGATACGCAGTATTTT. It is translated as CASSMLTGKADTQYF.

The CDR3 nucleotides are TGTGCCTGGAGGACTTCGCGGACAGGCCGAGAGACCCAGTACTTC. Protein product: CAWRTSRTGRETQYF. The rearrangement uses TRBV30 and TRBJ2-5; 7 bases are shared with TRBD1. The CDR3 sequence is 15 residues long. Trimming cost V 3 bases and J 4 bases; bases outside gene matches: 11. The germline V gene has CDR1 GTSNPN and CDR2 SVGIG (reference sequence).

The J gene is TRBJ1-4, the V gene TRBV20-1; D possibly corresponds to TRBD1 (6 bases). The CDR3 runs to 12 residues. Germline V gene sequence: CDR1 DFQATT, CDR2 SNEGSKA (reference sequence). The germline V and J ends were trimmed by 5 bases and 7 bases, with 11 bases remaining between them. The CDR3 reads CSAREGGEKLFF. The CDR3, as DNA: TGCAGTGCTCGTGAGGGGGGTGAAAAACTGTTTTTT.

This sequence joins TRBV2 and TRBJ2-7; 8 bases match TRBD1. This CDR3 region has 14 residues. Germline values: CDR1 SNHLY, CDR2 FYNNEI. The V and J ends lost 2 bases and 6 bases, in that order; junction bases with no gene match: 6. The DNA for the CDR3 is TGTGCCAGCAGTGAATGGCAGGGGGCAGGCGAGCAGTACTTC. Translating it yields CASSEWQGAGEQYF. Complete variable domain (other parts from reference TRBV2 and TRBJ2-7): EPEVTQTPSHQVTQMGQEVILRCVPISNHLYFYWYRQILGQKVEFLVSFYNNEISEKSEIFDDQFSVERPDGSNFTLKIRSTKLEDSAMYFCASSEWQGAGEQYFGPGTRLTVT.

The chain combines TRBV3-1 with TRBJ1-1; D remains unclear. V gave up 0 bases and J gave up 6 bases, with 8 bases separating them. Germline V gene lookup returns CDR1 LGHDT and CDR2 YNNKEL (reference sequence). The CDR3 spans 13 residues. The CDR3 DNA is TGTGCCAGCAGCCAAGAGGGTGGATCTGAAGCTTTCTTT. Its translation: CASSQEGGSEAFF.

This chain links TRBV18 with TRBJ2-1; D is tentatively TRBD1 or TRBD2 (6 bases each). The germline V gene encodes CDR1 KGHSH and CDR2 LQKENI. Trimming shortened V by 3 bases and J by 2 bases, and 26 bases separated the two germline ends. The CDR3 consists of 20 residues. CDR3 sequence reads: CASSPQGGQRESGAYNEQFF. The CDR3 nucleotides are TGTGCCAGCTCACCGCAAGGGGGGCAAAGGGAGTCAGGGGCCTACAATGAGCAGTTCTTC.